A single sample is the source of the 30 T cell receptor beta chains below, sequenced in a study of T cell repertoires in cytomegalovirus infection. Antigens of these TCRs are unknown. TCRdb fed the reads into MiXCR, producing one record per CDR3 protein. Among some 560,000 distinct CDR3 sequences listed, 40% were seen once. This material consisted of cultured PBMCs, taken from culture after CMV antigen stimulation. The receptors stem from a human donor in good health (CMV status not recorded). Some clones in this sample may be carry-over from other donors' samples.

This clonotype has just a few counts. The J gene is TRBJ2-1, the V gene TRBV12-3 or TRBV12-4, with no clear D. Trimming shortened V by 8 bases and J by 10 bases, and 21 bases separated the two germline ends. This CDR3 spans 14 amino acids. CDR3 region: CASSPTPGSLEQFF. Written as DNA, the CDR3 is TGTGCCAGCTCCCCGACCCCCGGGTCTCTCGAGCAGTTCTTC.

This clonotype was counted a few times. The chain links TRBV7-9 to TRBJ2-1, with 7 bases fitting TRBD2. The CDR3 contains 13 residues. V shed 7 bases and J 9 bases; nucleotides not matched to a gene: 9. The germline V gene encodes CDR1 SEHNR and CDR2 FQNEAQ (reference sequence). The CDR3 DNA follows: TGTGCCAGCACCGTCGCATGGGGGGGTGAGCAGTTCTTC. Translation gives CASTVAWGGEQFF.

The V call is TRBV2, the J call TRBJ1-4; maybe TRBD1 (5 bases). Germline CDR1 SNHLY, CDR2 FYNNEI. V lost 4 bases and J lost 2, with 8 bases in between. This CDR3 region has 14 residues. CDR3 region: CASSAEGTNEKLFF. The CDR3 DNA reads as TGTGCCAGCAGTGCGGAGGGGACTAATGAAAAACTGTTTTTT.

The rearrangement joins TRBV19 to TRBJ2-3; no clear D. The V and J ends lost 5 bases and 8 bases respectively, with 14 bases between them. Germline V gene lookup returns CDR1 LNHDA and CDR2 SQIVND (reference sequence). The CDR3 has 13 amino acids. The CDR3 sequence is CASSLGSVATQYF. The CDR3 DNA reads as TGTGCCAGTAGTCTGGGTTCCGTGGCTACGCAGTATTTT.

The chain links TRBV6-5 to TRBJ2-3; D may be TRBD2 (5 bases). V dropped 2 bases and J dropped 4 bases, with 13 bases sitting between them. The CDR3 sequence is 15 residues long. Germline loops: CDR1 MNHEY, CDR2 SVGAGI. CDR3 loop: CASSYTITSSDTQYF. The CDR3, as DNA: TGTGCCAGCAGTTACACCATAACTAGTTCAGATACGCAGTATTTT.

The chain recombines TRBV29-1 with TRBJ2-3; 9 bases fit TRBD2. With V trimmed by 7 bases and J by 6 bases, 8 bases remained unmatched. CDR3 length: 13 amino acids. Germline V gene data show CDR1 as SQVTM and CDR2 as ANQGSEA. DNA of the CDR3: TGCAGCGCGGGGACTAGCTCGGGGGATACGCAGTATTTT. Its protein is CSAGTSSGDTQYF.

This clonotype was counted between two and nine times. The gene calls are TRBV7-9 and TRBJ2-7; 9 positions match TRBD1. V gave up 4 bases and J gave up 3 bases; unmatched junction bases: 10. The CDR3 loop spans 16 amino acids. The germline gives CDR1 SEHNR, CDR2 FQNEAQ (reference sequence). CDR3 sequence reads: CASSSRPGTGSYEQYF. The CDR3 DNA follows: TGTGCCAGCAGCTCGAGACCCGGGACAGGGAGCTACGAGCAGTACTTC.

This clonotype was observed at least ten times. The J gene is TRBJ2-7, the V gene TRBV4-1; tentatively, D is TRBD1 or TRBD2 (5 bases each). The CDR3 contains 13 residues. Trimming cost V 1 base and J 6 bases, with 10 bases left between them. Germline V gene sequence: CDR1 MGHRA, CDR2 YSYEKL. The CDR3, as DNA: TGCGCCAGCAGCCAAGCCGGGGACGGCGAGCAGTACTTC. Translating gives CASSQAGDGEQYF.

This chain links TRBV15 with TRBJ2-1, with D unclear. The length of the CDR3 is 13 residues. The V and J ends lost 5 bases and 6 bases respectively, with 11 bases between them. Germline CDR1 LNHNV, CDR2 YYDKDF (reference sequence). Here the CDR3 reads CATSPHRGNEQFF. The CDR3, as DNA: TGTGCCACCAGCCCCCACCGAGGCAATGAGCAGTTCTTC.

This chain links TRBV28 with TRBJ2-1, with 8 bases fitting TRBD1. Germline V gives CDR1 MDHEN, CDR2 SYDVKM. The J segment lost 3 bases and the V segment lost 6 bases, leaving 7 bases of the junction unmatched. The CDR3 spans 15 residues. In DNA form, the CDR3 reads TGTGCCAGCAGGAAGACAGGGGTGGGCTACAATGAGCAGTTCTTC. This sequence encodes CASRKTGVGYNEQFF.

As concerns this clonotype: A read error is possible here, since a much larger clone lies one base away. The gene calls are TRBV7-9 and TRBJ2-1; 8 positions agree with TRBD2. This CDR3 comprises 15 residues. Germline V gives CDR1 SEHNR, CDR2 FQNEAQ (reference sequence). The chain's CDR3 is CASSRLAFSYNEQIF. DNA of the CDR3: TGTGCCAGCAGCCGACTAGCGTTCTCCTACAATGAGCAGATCTTC.

This clonotype appeared a few times. The chain recombines TRBV7-2 with TRBJ2-3; 9 nucleotides match TRBD2. Per germline, CDR1 SGHTA and CDR2 FQGNSA. The CDR3 length is 16 residues. The trim removed 3 bases at V and 2 bases at J, leaving 6 bases unmatched. DNA of the CDR3: TGTGCCAGCAGCTTTCCTAGCGGGGCGATCACAGATACGCAGTATTTT. Amino acid sequence: CASSFPSGAITDTQYF.

For the CDR3, the DNA is TGTGCCAGCTCACCTTTTGAGGGGAACTATGGCTACACCTTC. Translation: CASSPFEGNYGYTF. V and J are TRBV18 and TRBJ1-2; possibly TRBD1 for D (5 bases). The CDR3 is 14 residues long. The germline CDR1 and CDR2 sequences are KGHSH and LQKENI. Trimming left V 3 bases short and J 2 bases short, with 10 bases between.

This clonotype was picked up a small number of times. This sequence joins TRBV19 and TRBJ1-1; D might be TRBD1 (5 bases). This CDR3 has 13 amino acids. CDR1 and CDR2 from the germline V gene are LNHDA and SQIVND (reference sequence). Trimming took 6 bases from V and 4 from J, leaving 12 bases between them. The CDR3 DNA follows: TGTGCCAGTAGCGCAGGGTTCGGCACTGAAGCTTTCTTT. Translated: CASSAGFGTEAFF.

The genes are TRBV5-1 and TRBJ2-3; no firm D call. V dropped 6 bases and J dropped 6 bases, with 11 bases sitting between them. CDR1 is SGHRS, CDR2 YFSETQ, per germline. The CDR3 covers 12 residues. CDR3 amino acids: CASTTPSDTQYF. CDR3 nucleotides: TGCGCCAGCACCACCCCAAGTGATACGCAGTATTTT.

The J gene is TRBJ1-6, the V gene TRBV6-1; D uncertain. V gave up 11 bases and J gave up 10 bases, with 18 bases separating them. Germline loops: CDR1 MNHNS, CDR2 SASEGT. This CDR3 spans 13 amino acids. The CDR3 nucleotides are TGTGCCGCGACGGGCGGTGCTTACTCACCCCTCCACTTT. It translates to CAATGGAYSPLHF.

J is TRBJ2-1 and V is TRBV5-1; 8 nucleotides agree with TRBD1. V shed 5 bases, J shed 6 bases, and the junction held 7 bases outside the gene matches. Germline V gene lookup returns CDR1 SGHRS and CDR2 YFSETQ. The CDR3 loop spans 14 amino acids. CDR3 sequence (DNA): TGCGCCAGCAGATTCCTGACAGGGGCCAATGAGCAGTTCTTC. This encodes CASRFLTGANEQFF. Looking up the rest from reference TRBV5-1 and TRBJ2-1 gives the full variable domain: KAGVTQTPRYLIKTRGQQVTLSCSPISGHRSVSWYQQTPGQGLQFLFEYFSETQRNKGNFPGRFSGRQFSNSRSEMNVSTLELGDSALYLCASRFLTGANEQFFGPGTRLTVL.

The chain couples TRBV12-5 to TRBJ2-5, with 9 bases that match TRBD1. The trim removed 6 bases at V and 7 bases at J, leaving 6 bases unmatched. The CDR3 sequence is 13 residues long. Germline-derived CDR1 and CDR2 are LGHNT and FRNRAP. The CDR3 region is CASGPRQGGTQYF. The DNA of the CDR3 is TGTGCTAGTGGCCCCCGACAGGGGGGGACCCAGTACTTC. Full variable domain (outside the CDR3, taken from reference TRBV12-5 and TRBJ2-5): DARVTQTPRHKVTEMGQEVTMRCQPILGHNTVFWYRQTMMQGLELLAYFRNRAPLDDSGMPKDRFSAEMPDATLATLKIQPSEPRDSAVYFCASGPRQGGTQYFGPGTRLLVL.

This clonotype has just a few counts. The chain employs TRBV6-2 or TRBV6-3 and TRBJ2-1, with a weak D call TRBD2 (6 bases). There are 14 residues in the CDR3. Between the trimmed V and J ends, which lost 8 bases and 4 bases, there was a span of 15 bases. CDR1 is MNHEY, CDR2 SVGEGT, per germline. The CDR3 DNA sequence: TGTGCCAGCGGGGTGGCGGGGAGTTACAATGAGCAGTTCTTC. Its protein is CASGVAGSYNEQFF.

CDR3 DNA: TGCGCCAGCAGCCTCCGGACAGGGGGTAATGAGCAGTTCTTC. It encodes CASSLRTGGNEQFF. The V and J genes are TRBV4-1 and TRBJ2-1, with TRBD1 identical over 10 bases. CDR1 is MGHRA, CDR2 YSYEKL, per germline. CDR3 length equals 14 residues. V gave up 4 bases and J gave up 7 bases; unmatched junction bases: 4.

The chain carries TRBV28 and TRBJ2-7, with 8 bases identical to TRBD2. CDR1 and CDR2 (germline): MDHEN, SYDVKM. The CDR3 consists of 16 residues. Losses at the gene ends were 5 bases for V and 0 bases for J; bases not matched to a gene: 9. The CDR3 bases are TGTGCCAGCAGTACGCCAGCGGGGGCGCCCTCCTACGAGCAGTACTTC. Protein sequence: CASSTPAGAPSYEQYF. The variable domain in full, with the rest retrieved from reference TRBV28 and TRBJ2-7, is DVKVTQSSRYLVKRTGEKVFLECVQDMDHENMFWYRQDPGLGLRLIYFSYDVKMKEKGDIPEGYSVSREKKERFSLILESASTNQTSMYLCASSTPAGAPSYEQYFGPGTRLTVT.

This clonotype showed up just a few times. This rearrangement joins TRBV7-2 to TRBJ2-3; D perhaps matches TRBD2 (6 bases). Germline V gene data show CDR1 as SGHTA and CDR2 as FQGNSA. The CDR3 runs 15 residues. V was pared by 3 bases and J by 2 bases, with 12 bases between. The CDR3 coding sequence is TGTGCCAGCAGCTTTTTTGGGGAGGCCACAGATACGCAGTATTTT. Encoded protein: CASSFFGEATDTQYF.

The chain uses TRBV7-8 and TRBJ2-2, with a weak D call TRBD1 (6 bases). The length of the CDR3 is 14 residues. Germline CDR1 reads SGHVS; CDR2 reads FQNEAQ. Deletions cut 1 base from V and 6 bases from J, with 9 bases between. CDR3 residues: CASSLVEGAGELFF. The CDR3 DNA is TGTGCCAGCAGCTTAGTTGAGGGGGCCGGGGAGCTGTTTTTT. Full variable domain (rest looked up from reference TRBV7-8 and TRBJ2-2): GAGVSQSPRYKVAKRGQDVALRCDPISGHVSLFWYQQALGQGPEFLTYFQNEAQLDKSGLPSDRFFAERPEGSVSTLKIQRTQQEDSAVYLCASSLVEGAGELFFGEGSRLTVL.

The CDR3 loop is CATMGLNTDTQYF. CDR3 DNA: TGTGCCACCATGGGACTTAACACAGATACGCAGTATTTT. The chain employs TRBV15 and TRBJ2-3; maybe TRBD2 (6 bases). The CDR3 has 13 residues. Trimming took off 7 bases at V and 2 bases at J, with 10 bases between the two ends. CDR1 is LNHNV and CDR2 is YYDKDF in the germline V gene (reference sequence).

The table lists this clonotype with a few counts. The V gene is TRBV19, the J gene TRBJ1-4; D is uncertain. Per the germline V gene, CDR1 is LNHDA and CDR2 is SQIVND (reference sequence). Trimming took off 8 bases at V and 0 bases at J, with 10 bases between the two ends. The CDR3 is made up of 14 amino acids. CDR3 DNA: TGTGCCAGTTGTGGTTCTACAACTAATGAAAAACTGTTTTTT. This sequence encodes CASCGSTTNEKLFF.

The sample holds one count of this clonotype. J is TRBJ1-5 and V is TRBV27; unclear D gene. The CDR3 extends over 15 amino acids. From germline, CDR1 is MNHEY and CDR2 SMNVEV (reference sequence). The V end lost 0 bases, the J end lost 0 bases, and 6 bases lay between the germline ends. In nucleotides, the CDR3 is TGTGCCAGCAGTTTATCCCTGGGTAGCAATCAGCCCCAGCATTTT. Amino acid sequence: CASSLSLGSNQPQHF.

The gene calls are TRBV5-6 and TRBJ2-7; 14 nucleotides match TRBD2. V was pared by 4 bases and J by 4 bases, with 4 bases of the junction left unmatched. The CDR3 totals 15 residues. Germline V gene data show CDR1 as SGHDT and CDR2 as YYEEEE. CDR3 DNA: TGTGCCAGCAGCACCAGACTAGCGGGAGGGTACGAGCAGTACTTC. Encoded protein: CASSTRLAGGYEQYF.

The V call is TRBV19, the J call TRBJ1-2, with 8 nucleotides matching TRBD1. The germline V gene encodes CDR1 LNHDA and CDR2 SQIVND (reference sequence). The junction had 1 base not matched to a gene; V was cut back by 4 bases and J by 0 bases. This CDR3 is 14 amino acids long. The CDR3 DNA is TGTGCCAGTAGTACGACAGGGGCTAACTATGGCTACACCTTC. It codes for CASSTTGANYGYTF.

The chain recombines TRBV27 with TRBJ1-5; D call uncertain. With 4 bases removed from V and 4 bases from J, the gap between germline ends came to 8 bases. CDR1 and CDR2 (germline): MNHEY, SMNVEV (reference sequence). This CDR3 comprises 13 residues. In DNA, the CDR3 is TGTGCCAGCAGTTACAACATGAATCAGCCCCAGCATTTT. It yields the protein CASSYNMNQPQHF.

This chain links TRBV27 with TRBJ2-5; 7 bases match TRBD2. The CDR3 is made up of 16 amino acids. CDR1 and CDR2 (germline): MNHEY, SMNVEV (reference sequence). Trimming at V came to 5 bases and at J to 5 bases, leaving 14 bases not matched to a gene. The CDR3 coding sequence is TGTGCCAGCAGTCCCCGGACTAGGCAGGCGAATGAGACCCAGTACTTC. It specifies CASSPRTRQANETQYF.